This TCR beta chain was sequenced in a study of T cells in Graves' hyperthyroidism and ophthalmopathy. Findings of the study overall: A median 6.5 months before onset, the model predicted ophthalmopathy.

Disease duration under 2 months; hyperthyroidism patients were aged 18 to 65. Based on clinical symptoms, serum thyroxine and TRAb, thyroid ultrasound and orbital computed tomography, diagnoses were reached. The authors obtained PBMCs from over 8 ml of fresh peripheral blood. The CDR3 contains 19 residues. Germline CDR1 and CDR2: WSHSY and SAAADI. TCR beta CDR3 regions were amplified from RNA transcripts. Using the HTBI primer set, a first-round RT-PCR was run on the TCR CDR3. TCRdb used MiXCR to reprocess the multiplex PCR reads, holding one entry per CDR3 protein. Here the sample spans roughly 800,000 distinct CDR3 sequences, over 35% being singletons. This clonotype has just a few counts. As yet, its antigen is unknown. The junction differs from germline at one of its ends, possibly a read error.

This TCR was recovered from a man between 18 and 29 years old with Graves' hyperthyroidism. The genes are TRBV10-2 and TRBJ2-7, with 9 bases identical to TRBD2. The specimen was blood. This chain's CDR3 is CASSYSSTSGKRGYYEQYF. CDR3 bases: TGTGCCAGCAGTTACTCATCGACTAGCGGCAAAAGAGGCTACTACGAGCAGTACTTC.